The rows below give T cell receptor beta chains drawn from one sample of a study of OX40 agonist ivuxolimab in advanced cancers. Here immunoSEQ multiplex PCR was the method, and the copy in TCRdb shows in-frame clones only, minus some. Among fewer than 30,000 clones listed, 65% to 90% were seen once. The sequencing used CD4+ or CD8+ T cells sorted from blood, collected in a trial of the OX40 agonist ivuxolimab. Receptors were obtained from an adult with an advanced solid tumor such as melanoma, head and neck, liver or kidney cancer. Both conserved end residues are part of each CDR3. A D gene is named only where the DNA matches it firmly. A row's size may be missing; if present it is once, few, many or a size class.

NA	TRBV4-1	TRBJ2-5	NA	TGCGCCAGCAGCCAAGATGTGACTCAAGAGACCCAGTACTTC	CASSQDVTQETQYF
NA	TRBV28	TRBJ1-2	NA	TGTGCCAGCCTCCCAGGGCAAACGTTAGGCTATGGCTACACCTTC	CASLPGQTLGYGYTF
NA	TRBV11-2	TRBJ1-2	NA	TGTGCCAGCAGCTCAGGAATCTATGGCTACACCTTC	CASSSGIYGYTF
NA	TRBV7-9	TRBJ2-7	NA	TGTGCCAGCAGCTCCCGGGACAAGTACGAGCAGTACTTC	CASSSRDKYEQYF
TRBD1	TRBV7-9	TRBJ1-1	NA	TGTGCCAGCAGCACCCGGGACAGGGGGAACACTGAAGCTTTCTTT	CASSTRDRGNTEAFF
TRBD2	TRBV28	TRBJ2-1	NA	TGTGCCAGCAGTTCCCCCTTACTAGCGGGAGAGTTGTGGAATGAGCAGTTCTTC	CASSSPLLAGELWNEQFF
TRBD2	TRBV4-2	TRBJ2-5	NA	TGTGCCAGCAGCCAAGAAGTGGGAGGGCCTGGGGAGACCCAGTACTTC	CASSQEVGGPGETQYF
NA	TRBV28	TRBJ1-1	once	TGTGCCAGCAGTTCACAGGAGGTGAACACTGAAGCTTTCTTT	CASSSQEVNTEAFF
TRBD2	TRBV6-5	TRBJ2-7	NA	TGTGCCAGCAGCCCAACTAGCGGAAGCTCCTACGAGCAGTACTTC	CASSPTSGSSYEQYF
TRBD1	TRBV7-9	TRBJ1-1	NA	TGTGCCAGCAGCTTCCTAGACAGGGGTATAATGAACACTGAAGCTTTCTTT	CASSFLDRGIMNTEAFF
NA	TRBV4-1	TRBJ1-5	NA	TGCGCCAGCAGCCAAGACGGTTACAATCAGCCCCAGCATTTT	CASSQDGYNQPQHF
NA	TRBV4-2	TRBJ2-7	few	TGTGCCAGCAGCCGGAGGAGGGGACCGTACACCTACGAGCAGTACTTC	CASSRRRGPYTYEQYF
NA	TRBV7-6	TRBJ2-7	NA	TGTGCCAGCAGCTTAGAGGTTAGCGGAACCTCCTACGAGCAGTACTTC	CASSLEVSGTSYEQYF
NA	TRBV6-6	TRBJ2-7	once	TGTGCCAGCAGCCCTACGGGGGCGGAGCAGTACTTC	CASSPTGAEQYF
TRBD2	TRBV6-6	TRBJ2-7	NA	TGTGCCAGCAGTGGCGTGCTAGCGGGGACAGAGCAGTACTTC	CASSGVLAGTEQYF
TRBD1	TRBV5-6	TRBJ1-2	few	TGTGCCAGCAGCTTCGGGACAGCCTTTGGCTACACCTTC	CASSFGTAFGYTF
NA	TRBV4-1	TRBJ2-3	NA	TGCGCCAGCAGCCCAGATCGGTGGGATACGCAGTATTTT	CASSPDRWDTQYF
TRBD1	TRBV28	TRBJ1-2	once	TGTGCCAGCAGGGTAACAGGGGGAAGAAACTATGGCTACACCTTC	CASRVTGGRNYGYTF
NA	TRBV28	TRBJ2-7	NA	TGTGCCAGCAGCCGATATTTGCGCTCCCGACACAACGCCTACGAGCAGTACTTC	CASSRYLRSRHNAYEQYF
TRBD2	TRBV11-2	TRBJ2-3	few	TGTGCCAGCAGCGGGTGGGCGGGAGGCGAAGAAAATACGCAGTATTTT	CASSGWAGGEENTQYF